The sequence of this TCR beta chain was determined in a study of blood T cell repertoires in COVID-19. Ages ranged from about 18 to 90 years, with residence in 24 US areas. Allocation to cohorts depended on clinical history reported by the participants. A COVID-19 case had been met by exposed participants during the 2 weeks before study entry. Profiled with immunoSEQ multiplex PCR; TCRdb holds only in-frame clones, not every one. The sample contains about 270,000 clones, less than 95% of which appear only once. In germline, CDR1 is LNHDA, CDR2 SQIVND (reference sequence). Trimming removed 10 bases from V and 0 bases from J; junction bases left unmatched: 8. CDR3 length: 15 residues.

This chain links TRBV19 with TRBJ2-2; 7 bases match TRBD1. The sample taken for sequencing was PBMCs or T cells enriched from blood (not recorded which). This clonotype was sampled from a man aged 35-49 years who had been exposed to COVID-19. CDR3: CATYTGTANTGELFF. DNA for the CDR3: TGTGCCACTTATACAGGGACAGCGAACACCGGGGAGCTGTTTTTT.